The sequence of this TCR beta chain was determined in a study of shared clonotypes between healthy human individuals. General study points: Represented diversity, genetic and exposure-history alike, was limited by few donors. Generation probability values for non-shared clonotypes were lower than those for clonotypes shared by all four donors.

The sample holds one count of this clone. What it binds is unknown. In the study's own analysis: ImmunoSEQ junction-only sequences lacked quality scores, so their filtering differed. Libraries were prepared by immunoSEQ multiplex PCR; TCRdb keeps only in-frame clonotypes and omits some of them. V, J and clone size were drawn from that table, and D and trimming were deduced from the DNA. The table shows 2 million to 2.5 million clones, with 85% to 95% occurring only once. This CDR3 is built from 14 residues. V lost 4 bases, J lost 4 bases, and 6 bases stayed unmatched. In germline, CDR1 is SGHRS, CDR2 YFSETQ.

The clonotype was recovered from a man aged 18 to 30 in good health. Some clones in this sample may be carry-over from other donors' samples. The sample consisted of naive CD4+ T cells from PBMCs. This sample's subset: CD45RA+ positively selected. The chain has TRBV5-1 and TRBJ2-7; 9 nucleotides align to TRBD1. The CDR3 bases are TGCGCCAGCAGCAAGGGACAGGGTCCGTACGAGCAGTACTTC. Translated, it gives CASSKGQGPYEQYF.